A single sample is the source of the 5 T cell receptor beta chains below, sequenced in a study of vaccination and CD4 T cells after COVID-19. Treatment: approximately nine-day PBMC culture with coronavirus spike peptide pools or control peptides (ViraFEST assay). Researchers used the Oncomine TCR Beta short-read assay to sequence DNA from cultured CD4+ T cells. TCRdb used MiXCR to reprocess the PCR reads, holding one entry per CDR3 protein. The sample yields fewer than 9,500 distinct CDR3 sequences, around two thirds seen once. No antigen is known for these receptors. Sequenced: CD4+ T cells from blood, cultured in vitro. Receptors originate from a human donor who had recovered from COVID-19.

The V gene is TRBV14, the J gene TRBJ1-2; 7 bases agree with TRBD1. V was clipped by 3 bases and J by 4 bases; unmatched bases: 11. The germline V gene has CDR1 SGHDN and CDR2 FVKESK. The CDR3 contains 16 residues. CDR3 DNA: TGTGCCAGCAGCCATCCCCCGACAGGGCATGGCTATGGCTACACCTTC. Protein sequence: CASSHPPTGHGYGYTF.

This clonotype was seen more than once but under ten times. The chain couples TRBV19 to TRBJ1-5; D uncertain. The CDR3 runs 15 residues. Germline values: CDR1 LNHDA, CDR2 SQIVND (reference sequence). Trimming took 1 base from V and 4 from J, leaving 11 bases between them. The CDR3: CASSIVAAVNQPQHF. The CDR3 DNA is TGTGCCAGTAGTATAGTTGCGGCAGTTAATCAGCCCCAGCATTTT.

The chain couples TRBV24-1 to TRBJ2-3; 8 bases fit TRBD2. The germline CDR1 and CDR2 sequences are KGHDR and SFDVKD. The CDR3 spans 15 residues. Trimming at V came to 3 bases and at J to 4 bases, leaving 5 bases not matched to a gene. For the CDR3, the DNA is TGTGCCACCAGTGATGGGACTAGATTACCAGATACGCAGTATTTT. The encoded protein is CATSDGTRLPDTQYF.

V gene TRBV7-9 combines with J gene TRBJ2-4; 10 bases agree with TRBD2. Germline trimming cut 5 bases from V and 6 bases from J; bases unmatched to any gene: 4. CDR3 size: 14 residues. Germline V gene data show CDR1 as SEHNR and CDR2 as FQNEAQ (reference sequence). Here the CDR3 reads CASSPRTSGNIQYF. DNA of the CDR3: TGTGCCAGCAGCCCTCGGACTAGCGGAAACATTCAGTACTTC.

The V gene is TRBV5-4, the J gene TRBJ2-3; D gene uncertain. Germline V CDR1 and CDR2: SGHNT, YYREEE (reference sequence). V lost 4 bases and J lost 1, with 7 bases in between. This CDR3 is built from 13 residues. The CDR3 sequence: CASSLPRTDTQYF. In DNA form, the CDR3 reads TGTGCCAGCAGCCTCCCCCGCACAGATACGCAGTATTTT.